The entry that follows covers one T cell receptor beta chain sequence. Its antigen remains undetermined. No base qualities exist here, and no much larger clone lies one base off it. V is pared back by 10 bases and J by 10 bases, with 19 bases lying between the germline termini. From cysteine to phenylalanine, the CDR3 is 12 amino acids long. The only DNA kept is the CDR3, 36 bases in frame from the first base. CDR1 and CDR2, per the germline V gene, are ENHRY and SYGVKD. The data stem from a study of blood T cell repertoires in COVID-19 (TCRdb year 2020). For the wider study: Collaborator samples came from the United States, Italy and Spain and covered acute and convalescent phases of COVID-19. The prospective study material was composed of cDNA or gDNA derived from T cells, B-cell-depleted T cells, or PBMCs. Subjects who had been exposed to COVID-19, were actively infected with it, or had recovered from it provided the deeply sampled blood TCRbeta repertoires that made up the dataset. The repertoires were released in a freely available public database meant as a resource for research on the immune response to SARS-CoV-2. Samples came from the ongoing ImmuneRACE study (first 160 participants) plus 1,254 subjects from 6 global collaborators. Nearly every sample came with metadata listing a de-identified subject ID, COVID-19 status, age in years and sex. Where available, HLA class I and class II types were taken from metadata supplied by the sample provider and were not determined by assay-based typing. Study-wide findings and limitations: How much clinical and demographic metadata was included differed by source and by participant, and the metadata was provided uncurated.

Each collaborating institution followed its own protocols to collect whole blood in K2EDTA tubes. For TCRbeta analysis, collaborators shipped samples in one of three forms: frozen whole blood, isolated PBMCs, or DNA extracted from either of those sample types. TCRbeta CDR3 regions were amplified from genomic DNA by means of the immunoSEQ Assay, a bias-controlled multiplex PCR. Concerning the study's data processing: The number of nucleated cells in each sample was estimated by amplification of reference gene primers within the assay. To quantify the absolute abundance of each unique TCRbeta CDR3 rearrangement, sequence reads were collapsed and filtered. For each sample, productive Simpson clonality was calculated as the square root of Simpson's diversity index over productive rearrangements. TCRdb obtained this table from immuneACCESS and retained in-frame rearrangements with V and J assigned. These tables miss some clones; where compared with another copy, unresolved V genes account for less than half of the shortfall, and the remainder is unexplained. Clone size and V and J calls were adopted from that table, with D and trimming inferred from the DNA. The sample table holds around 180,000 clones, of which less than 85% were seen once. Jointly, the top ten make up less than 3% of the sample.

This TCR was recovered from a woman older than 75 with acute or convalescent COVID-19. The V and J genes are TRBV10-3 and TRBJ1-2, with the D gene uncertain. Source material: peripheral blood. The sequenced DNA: TGTGCCACGACGGACGGGGAAGGAGACTACACCTTC. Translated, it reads CATTDGEGDYTF.